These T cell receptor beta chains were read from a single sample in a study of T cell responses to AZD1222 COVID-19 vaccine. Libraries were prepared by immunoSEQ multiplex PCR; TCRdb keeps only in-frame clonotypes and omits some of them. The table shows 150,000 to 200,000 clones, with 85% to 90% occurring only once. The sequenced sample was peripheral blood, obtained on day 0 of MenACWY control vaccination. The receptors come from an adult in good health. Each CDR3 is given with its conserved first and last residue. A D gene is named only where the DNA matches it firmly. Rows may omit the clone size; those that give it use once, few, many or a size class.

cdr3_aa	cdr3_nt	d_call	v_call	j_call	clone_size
CASRQQGTEKLFF	TGTGCCAGCAGACAACAGGGTACTGAAAAACTGTTTTTT	NA	TRBV6-6	TRBJ1-4	NA
CASSLGGRDEGYTF	TGTGCCAGCAGCTTGGGAGGCAGGGATGAGGGCTACACCTTC	NA	TRBV5-4	TRBJ1-2	once
CASRKLGGGYEQYF	TGTGCCAGCAGGAAGTTGGGGGGTGGATACGAGCAGTACTTC	NA	TRBV6-5	TRBJ2-7	NA
CASSLGGEDGYTF	TGTGCCAGCAGTTTAGGGGGAGAGGATGGCTACACCTTC	NA	TRBV12-3/TRBV12-4	TRBJ1-2	once
CASSLYGATTGELFF	TGCGCCAGCAGCTTGTACGGGGCGACCACCGGGGAGCTGTTTTTT	NA	TRBV5-1	TRBJ2-2	NA
CASSAGVSNQPQHF	TGTGCCAGTAGTGCAGGGGTTAGCAATCAGCCCCAGCATTTT	NA	TRBV19	TRBJ1-5	NA
CASSDWGQSTPLHF	TGTGCCAGCAGCGACTGGGGACAGTCGACACCCCTCCACTTT	TRBD1	TRBV6-2/TRBV6-3	TRBJ1-6	many
CASSEGQGNEKLFF	TGTGCCAGCAGTGAGGGACAGGGAAATGAAAAACTGTTTTTT	TRBD1	TRBV6-1	TRBJ1-4	few
CAISDADTQYF	TGTGCCATCAGTGATGCAGATACGCAGTATTTT	NA	TRBV10-3	TRBJ2-3	NA
CASSAGTGGWETQYF	TGTGCCAGCAGCGCAGGGACAGGGGGCTGGGAGACCCAGTACTTC	TRBD1	TRBV28	TRBJ2-5	NA
CATSDTDGYEQYF	TGTGCCACCAGTGACACTGACGGATACGAGCAGTACTTC	NA	TRBV24-1	TRBJ2-7	NA